Below are 31 T cell receptor beta chains sequenced from a single sample in a study of blood T cell repertoires in COVID-19. Sequencing was performed with immunoSEQ multiplex PCR; in TCRdb, only in-frame clones are kept and a portion is missing. The sample lists about 30,000 clones; 65% to 70% were seen once. The sequencing sample was made of peripheral blood. The receptors shown here come from a human donor in a cohort sampled during active COVID-19.

This clone has more than one count but fewer than ten. This sequence joins TRBV29-1 and TRBJ1-5, with D tentatively TRBD1 (5 bases). Germline V gives CDR1 SQVTM, CDR2 ANQGSEA. Trimming removed 6 bases at V and 6 bases at J, with 12 bases between. CDR3 size: 12 residues. The CDR3 sequence: CSVAGLGQPQHF. CDR3 in DNA: TGCAGCGTGGCAGGGTTGGGTCAGCCCCAGCATTTT.

The V and J genes are TRBV19 and TRBJ1-1, with TRBD1 matching 7 bases. The V gene's germline CDR1 is LNHDA and CDR2 SQIVND (reference sequence). Losses at the gene ends were 11 bases for V and 4 bases for J; bases not matched to a gene: 4. The CDR3 spans 11 residues. The CDR3 is CAGTDPTEAFF. CDR3 DNA: TGTGCCGGGACAGATCCCACTGAAGCTTTCTTT.

The gene calls are TRBV11-2 and TRBJ1-6, with TRBD1 identical over 7 bases. J lost 10 bases, V lost 3 bases, and 9 bases had no gene match. The CDR3 extends over 15 amino acids. Germline V gives CDR1 SGHAT, CDR2 FQNNGV. The CDR3 sequence: CASSFYQGGESPLHF. The CDR3 DNA sequence: TGTGCCAGCAGCTTTTATCAGGGGGGCGAATCACCCCTCCACTTT.

The V call is TRBV5-8, the J call TRBJ2-7, with 10 bases identical to TRBD1. The V gene end was trimmed by 2 bases and the J gene end by 4 bases; junction bases not matched to a gene: 6. Per germline, CDR1 SGHTS and CDR2 YDEGEE. This CDR3 is built from 15 residues. The CDR3 region has the DNA TGTGCCAGCAGCTTCGGGACAGGGGTAGTGTACGAGCAGTACTTC. Translated, it gives CASSFGTGVVYEQYF.

The V gene is TRBV19, the J gene TRBJ1-1; 10 nucleotides match TRBD1. CDR3 length: 14 amino acids. Per the germline V gene, CDR1 is LNHDA and CDR2 is SQIVND (reference sequence). The ends lost 7 bases at V and 2 bases at J; junction bases unmatched: 4. CDR3 protein: CASIRTGGNTEAFF. The CDR3 region has the DNA TGTGCCAGTATAAGGACAGGGGGAAACACTGAAGCTTTCTTT.

V and J are TRBV5-4 and TRBJ1-6; D is undetermined. V lost 0 bases to trimming and J lost 10 bases, with 20 bases between them. This CDR3 has 17 residues. Germline V gene data show CDR1 as SGHNT and CDR2 as YYREEE (reference sequence). CDR3: CASSLVAVQPRCSPLHF. The DNA for the CDR3 is TGTGCCAGCAGCTTGGTAGCAGTCCAACCGAGATGCTCACCCCTCCACTTT.

V is TRBV14 and J is TRBJ2-7; TRBD1 matches at 11 bases. Germline lookup yields CDR1 SGHDN and CDR2 FVKESK. The CDR3 runs 17 residues. The trim removed 1 base at V and 7 bases at J, leaving 12 bases unmatched. The CDR3 loop reads CASSQVTIRDRGMEQYF. CDR3 sequence (DNA): TGTGCCAGCAGCCAAGTGACGATCCGGGACAGGGGGATGGAGCAGTACTTC.

V and J are TRBV5-1 and TRBJ2-3; 10 positions match TRBD1. Germline V gives CDR1 SGHRS, CDR2 YFSETQ. The J segment lost 6 bases and the V segment lost 2 bases, leaving 6 bases of the junction unmatched. The CDR3 consists of 15 residues. In nucleotides, the CDR3 is TGCGCCAGCAGCTTCGGGACAGGGGAATTGGATACGCAGTATTTT. This gives the protein CASSFGTGELDTQYF.

This chain connects TRBV7-7 to TRBJ2-1, with D possibly being TRBD2 (6 bases). From germline, CDR1 is SSHAT and CDR2 FNYEAQ (reference sequence). Trimming pared 4 bases from V and 8 bases from J, leaving 21 bases between. CDR3 size: 16 residues. The CDR3 here is CASSSGTGAFGDEQFF. DNA of the CDR3: TGTGCCAGCAGCTCCGGGACTGGGGCCTTTGGGGATGAGCAGTTCTTC.

The chain uses TRBV7-8 and TRBJ2-5, with D perhaps TRBD1 (5 bases). The CDR3 contains 14 residues. V lost 2 bases, J lost 5 bases, and 12 bases lay in between. Germline CDR1 and CDR2: SGHVS and FQNEAQ. Here the CDR3 reads CASSLRAGQETQYF. The CDR3 coding sequence is TGTGCCAGCAGCTTACGGGCAGGGCAGGAGACCCAGTACTTC.

The CDR3, as DNA: TGTGCCAGCAGGCAGGGGTCCATAAACACTGAAGCTTTCTTT. Translation gives CASRQGSINTEAFF. The chain uses TRBV2 and TRBJ1-1; possible D gene TRBD1, 6 bases. This CDR3 is built from 14 residues. Between the trimmed V and J ends, which lost 6 bases and 2 bases, there was a span of 13 bases. Germline CDR1 SNHLY, CDR2 FYNNEI.

The V call is TRBV5-1, the J call TRBJ2-7, with a weak D call TRBD1 (6 bases). Trimming stripped 2 bases from V and 3 bases from J, with 12 bases between. The CDR3 runs to 14 residues. Germline CDR1 SGHRS, CDR2 YFSETQ. As DNA, the CDR3 is TGCGCCAGCAGCTTTGGGGGACAAATCTACGAGCAGTACTTC. Its translation is CASSFGGQIYEQYF.

The rearrangement links TRBV29-1 to TRBJ2-7; TRBD1 matches at 7 bases. From germline, CDR1 is SQVTM and CDR2 ANQGSEA. V shed 1 base, J shed 0 bases, and the junction held 6 bases outside the gene matches. The CDR3 sequence is 15 residues long. This chain's CDR3 is CSVEAGTVFSYEQYF. The CDR3 DNA follows: TGCAGCGTTGAAGCCGGGACAGTTTTCTCCTACGAGCAGTACTTC.

The chain combines TRBV25-1 with TRBJ2-7; TRBD2 aligns across 8 bases. Per germline, CDR1 MGHDK and CDR2 SYGVNS. The CDR3 totals 13 residues. Unmatched junction bases numbered 5, after V lost 5 bases and J lost 5 bases. CDR3 in amino acids: CASSPGGGDEQYF. As DNA, the CDR3 is TGTGCCAGCAGTCCCGGGGGGGGAGACGAGCAGTACTTC.

This clone was found a few times. This chain joins TRBV5-4 and TRBJ2-7, with 8 bases identical to TRBD2. The germline V gene encodes CDR1 SGHNT and CDR2 YYREEE (reference sequence). V dropped 4 bases and J dropped 4; count of bases not matched to a gene: 16. This CDR3 comprises 17 residues. In DNA form, the CDR3 reads TGTGCCAGCAGCGATCAGGGACTAGGGATCGGACGATACGAGCAGTACTTC. Its protein is CASSDQGLGIGRYEQYF.

The gene calls are TRBV7-3 and TRBJ2-3; 8 bases agree with TRBD1. CDR1 SGHTA and CDR2 FQGTGA come from the germline V gene. V gave up 5 bases and J gave up 4 bases; unmatched junction bases: 5. The CDR3 has 14 residues. CDR3 loop: CASSPRTGSDTQYF. DNA of the CDR3: TGTGCCAGCAGCCCTCGGACAGGGTCAGATACGCAGTATTTT.

The chain is built from TRBV2 and TRBJ1-5; 11 nucleotides agree with TRBD1. The CDR3 is 17 amino acids. The V gene's germline CDR1 is SNHLY and CDR2 FYNNEI. V was pared by 6 bases and J by 4 bases, with 11 bases of the junction left unmatched. The CDR3 DNA is TGTGCCAGCAGGCAAATTAGGGACAGGGGGAGGAATCAGCCCCAGCATTTT. Its translation is CASRQIRDRGRNQPQHF. The entire variable domain, with the rest obtained from reference TRBV2 and TRBJ1-5, is as follows: EPEVTQTPSHQVTQMGQEVILRCVPISNHLYFYWYRQILGQKVEFLVSFYNNEISEKSEIFDDQFSVERPDGSNFTLKIRSTKLEDSAMYFCASRQIRDRGRNQPQHFGDGTRLSIL.

The rearrangement links TRBV10-3 to TRBJ2-7; TRBD1 agrees at 11 bases. J gave up 0 bases and V 10 bases, and 8 bases lay outside the gene matches. This CDR3 is built from 15 residues. Germline V gene lookup returns CDR1 ENHRY and CDR2 SYGVKD. This CDR3 is CASNSGTGGSYEQYF. CDR3 nucleotide sequence: TGTGCCAGCAACTCCGGGACAGGGGGCTCCTACGAGCAGTACTTC.

This chain uses TRBV11-2 with TRBJ1-6, with 8 nucleotides matching TRBD1. The CDR3 extends over 14 amino acids. V lost 4 bases, J lost 7 bases, and 3 bases stayed unmatched. Germline V gene data show CDR1 as SGHAT and CDR2 as FQNNGV. CDR3 sequence (DNA): TGTGCCAGCAGCTCGGGACAGGAAAATTCACCCCTCCACTTT. Translated: CASSSGQENSPLHF.

V and J are TRBV2 and TRBJ2-1, with D possibly matching TRBD2 (6 bases). Germline CDR1 SNHLY, CDR2 FYNNEI. This CDR3 has 14 residues. Trimming removed 9 bases from V and 5 bases from J, with 17 bases in between. CDR3 amino acids: CASGGRRPNNEQFF. The CDR3 DNA follows: TGTGCCAGTGGGGGGAGGCGTCCAAACAATGAGCAGTTCTTC.

The chain is built from TRBV19 and TRBJ1-1, with 9 bases aligning to TRBD1. CDR1 is LNHDA and CDR2 is SQIVND in the germline V gene (reference sequence). The J segment lost 0 bases and the V segment lost 4 bases, leaving 12 bases of the junction unmatched. This CDR3 is built from 18 residues. Written as DNA, the CDR3 is TGTGCCAGTAGTAAGAATTGGGGACAGGGAGGCATGAACACTGAAGCTTTCTTT. This sequence encodes CASSKNWGQGGMNTEAFF.

The chain couples TRBV10-2 to TRBJ1-2, with 9 bases that match TRBD1. The CDR3 consists of 14 residues. Trimming cost V 3 bases and J 4 bases; bases outside gene matches: 3. In germline, CDR1 is WSHSY, CDR2 SAAADI. The CDR3 protein is CASSDTGGAYGYTF. The CDR3 DNA follows: TGCGCCAGCAGTGATACAGGGGGCGCCTATGGCTACACCTTC.

The genes are TRBV29-1 and TRBJ2-1; possible D gene TRBD1, 7 bases. The CDR3 runs 14 residues. With 4 bases removed from V and 6 bases from J, the gap between germline ends came to 16 bases. Germline CDR1 is SQVTM and CDR2 is ANQGSEA. CDR3 region: CSVGAGTELNEQFF. CDR3 bases: TGCAGCGTTGGGGCGGGGACAGAACTCAATGAGCAGTTCTTC.

The chain uses TRBV4-1 and TRBJ1-5; no clear D gene. CDR3 length equals 15 residues. Deletions cut 1 base from V and 0 bases from J, with 7 bases between. Germline CDR1 is MGHRA and CDR2 is YSYEKL. This CDR3 reads CASSQGGYSNQPQHF. CDR3 nucleotide sequence: TGCGCCAGCAGCCAAGGCGGTTATAGCAATCAGCCCCAGCATTTT.

The chain recombines TRBV5-6 with TRBJ2-5, with TRBD1 identical over 10 bases. Trimming cost V 4 bases and J 3 bases; bases outside gene matches: 6. Germline assignment: CDR1 SGHDT and CDR2 YYEEEE. The CDR3 totals 15 residues. The CDR3 DNA sequence: TGTGCCAGCAGCCTTTGGACAGGGGGTGAAGAGACCCAGTACTTC. Translation gives CASSLWTGGEETQYF.

The chain employs TRBV5-1 and TRBJ2-1; 7 bases are shared with TRBD2. Losses at the gene ends were 2 bases for V and 8 bases for J; bases not matched to a gene: 4. The CDR3 covers 13 residues. Germline values: CDR1 SGHRS, CDR2 YFSETQ. The CDR3 bases are TGCGCCAGCAGCTTTAATAGCGGGTATGAGCAGTTCTTC. As protein: CASSFNSGYEQFF.

Turning to this clone: The same CDR3 can be traced to other DNA sequences in this sample. V is TRBV9 and J is TRBJ2-3, with D possibly being TRBD2 (7 bases). V lost 0 bases, J lost 4 bases, and 18 bases lay in between. The CDR3 consists of 17 residues. Germline-derived CDR1 and CDR2 are SGDLS and YYNGEE. The CDR3 is CASSVDGRGGRADTQYF. The CDR3 DNA reads TGTGCCAGCAGCGTAGATGGTAGGGGGGGGCGGGCAGATACGCAGTATTTT.

The gene calls are TRBV4-3 and TRBJ2-1; 10 nucleotides match TRBD2. CDR1 is LGHNA and CDR2 is YSLEER in the germline V gene. The CDR3 contains 17 residues. V was clipped by 4 bases and J by 9 bases; unmatched bases: 15. CDR3 sequence: CASSRELPSGRASEQFF. The CDR3, as DNA: TGCGCCAGCAGCCGAGAACTCCCCAGCGGGAGGGCTAGTGAGCAGTTCTTC.

The rearrangement links TRBV10-3 to TRBJ2-7, with 9 bases lining up with TRBD2. Germline V CDR1 and CDR2: ENHRY, SYGVKD. With 3 bases clipped from V and 5 bases from J, the junction kept 17 bases outside the gene matches. The CDR3 runs to 18 residues. The CDR3 DNA sequence: TGTGCCATCAGTGAACGGAGGATGGGAGCGGGAGGAGGTGACGAGCAGTACTTC. It encodes CAISERRMGAGGGDEQYF.

The genes are TRBV11-2 and TRBJ1-2; weak D call: TRBD1 (5 bases). V was trimmed by 1 base and J by 8 bases, leaving 14 bases between them. The CDR3 loop spans 14 amino acids. The V gene's germline CDR1 is SGHAT and CDR2 FQNNGV. DNA for the CDR3: TGTGCCAGCAGCTTAGGGACAAACATGAGAGGCTACACCTTC. The encoded protein is CASSLGTNMRGYTF.

This rearrangement joins TRBV7-2 to TRBJ2-7; D might be TRBD1 (5 bases). CDR3 length equals 15 residues. V dropped 1 base and J dropped 1 base, with 11 bases sitting between them. Looked up from germline, CDR1 is SGHTA and CDR2 is FQGNSA. CDR3 sequence (DNA): TGTGCCAGCAGCTTAGTTGAGACAGCTTCCTACGAGCAGTACTTC. Its translation is CASSLVETASYEQYF. The variable domain in full, completed from reference TRBV7-2 and TRBJ2-7, reads GAGVSQSPSNKVTEKGKDVELRCDPISGHTALYWYRQSLGQGLEFLIYFQGNSAPDKSGLPSDRFSAERTGGSVSTLTIQRTQQEDSAVYLCASSLVETASYEQYFGPGTRLTVT.